The present TCR beta chain was sequenced within a study of blood T cell repertoires in COVID-19 (dated by TCRdb to 2018 to 2021). Regarding the research as a whole: The collaborator samples originated in the United States, Italy and Spain and spanned the acute and convalescent phases of COVID-19. The prospective study material was composed of cDNA or gDNA derived from T cells, B-cell-depleted T cells, or PBMCs. Deeply sampled blood TCRbeta repertoires from subjects exposed to, actively infected with, or recovered from COVID-19 were included in the dataset. The repertoires were released in a freely available public database meant as a resource for research on the immune response to SARS-CoV-2. Samples came from the ongoing ImmuneRACE study (first 160 participants) plus 1,254 subjects from 6 global collaborators. Nearly every sample came with metadata listing a de-identified subject ID, COVID-19 status, age in years and sex. Where available, HLA class I and class II types were obtained from metadata supplied by the sample provider rather than from assay-based typing. What the study reported, not specific to this receptor: How much clinical and demographic metadata was included differed by source and by participant, and the metadata was provided uncurated.

The immunoSEQ Assay, a bias-controlled multiplex PCR, was used to amplify TCRbeta CDR3 regions from genomic DNA. On the study's bioinformatics: Nucleated cell counts per sample were estimated from amplification of reference gene primers within the assay. Sequence reads were collapsed and filtered to measure the absolute abundance of every unique TCRbeta CDR3 rearrangement. For each sample, productive Simpson clonality was calculated as the square root of Simpson's diversity index over productive rearrangements. The immuneACCESS repertoire file appears here via TCRdb, limited to in-frame rearrangements. These files lack a portion of the clones; in checked studies, under half of the deficit traces to unresolved V genes, and the cause of the others is not known. The V and J calls and clone size are taken from that table; D and trimming were inferred from the DNA. Present in this sample are roughly 290,000 clones, approximately 91% of which were seen just once. Together, the top ten hold under 15% of the sample.

Each collaborating institution followed its own protocols to collect whole blood in K2EDTA tubes. Collaborator samples were shipped for TCRbeta analysis as frozen whole blood, isolated PBMCs, or DNA extracted from either sample type. To note about this clone: This clone's antigen is unknown. Qualities for individual bases were not recorded, and no much larger clone is one base off.

At the junction V is shortened by 7 bases and J by 2 bases; bases outside the gene matches: 4. The CDR3 covers 14 residues, taking in both the cysteine and the phenylalanine. Just the 42-base CDR3 DNA is kept, in frame starting at base 1. From the germline V gene, CDR1 is MNHEY and CDR2 is SVGAGI. Material for sequencing was peripheral blood. The chain is made from TRBV6-5 and TRBJ2-5; 10 bases in the junction line up with TRBD2. The clonotype originates from a woman aged 55-69 years with acute or convalescent COVID-19. The CDR3 reads as follows: CASTGTSAQETQYF. The bases are TGTGCCAGCACCGGGACTAGCGCTCAAGAGACCCAGTACTTC.